This is a list of T cell receptor beta chains from one sample in a study of blood T cell repertoires in COVID-19. Clones were sequenced by immunoSEQ multiplex PCR, and TCRdb holds only the in-frame ones, with some missing. This sample has 200,000 to 250,000 clones, with about 82% found just once. Sequenced input: PBMCs or T cells enriched from blood (not recorded which). The receptors were sampled from a woman aged 45-65 years with acute COVID-19. The CDR3 runs from the conserved cysteine through the conserved F or W. The order of the fields is clone size, D gene, V gene, J gene, CDR3 length, CDR3 DNA, CDR3 protein. A D gene is named only where the DNA matches it firmly. Rows may omit the clone size; those that give it use once, few, many or a size class.

abundance: NA; d_gene: NA; v_gene: TRBV21-1; j_gene: TRBJ1-3; len: 15; CDR3nt: TGTGCCAGCAGCAGCGGGACGACTCCTGGAAACACCATATATTTT; CDR3aa: CASSSGTTPGNTIYF
abundance: NA; d_gene: TRBD1; v_gene: TRBV5-1; j_gene: TRBJ1-2; len: 14; CDR3nt: TGCGCCAGCAGCCCTAGGACAGGGCCGGGGGGCTACACCTTC; CDR3aa: CASSPRTGPGGYTF
abundance: NA; d_gene: TRBD2; v_gene: TRBV4-2; j_gene: TRBJ2-3; len: 17; CDR3nt: TGTGCCAGCAGCCAAGATCACAGGACTAGCATGACAGATACGCAGTATTTT; CDR3aa: CASSQDHRTSMTDTQYF
abundance: NA; d_gene: TRBD2; v_gene: TRBV11-3; j_gene: TRBJ2-1; len: 18; CDR3nt: TGTGCCAGCAGCCGGACTAGCGGGGGGGCCCGCTCCTACAATGAGCAGTTCTTC; CDR3aa: CASSRTSGGARSYNEQFF
abundance: NA; d_gene: TRBD1; v_gene: TRBV4-2; j_gene: TRBJ1-6; len: 13; CDR3nt: TGTGCCAGCAAGACAGGGGGGAATTCACCCCTCCACTTT; CDR3aa: CASKTGGNSPLHF
abundance: NA; d_gene: TRBD2; v_gene: TRBV6-5; j_gene: TRBJ2-2; len: 13; CDR3nt: TGTGCCAGCAGGGGGAGGGGAACGGGGGAGCTGTTTTTT; CDR3aa: CASRGRGTGELFF
abundance: NA; d_gene: NA; v_gene: TRBV7-2; j_gene: TRBJ1-2; len: 16; CDR3nt: TGTGCCAGCAGCTTAGGGGATCCGGGGGTTACCTATGGCTACACCTTC; CDR3aa: CASSLGDPGVTYGYTF
abundance: NA; d_gene: NA; v_gene: TRBV18; j_gene: TRBJ1-2; len: 14; CDR3nt: TGTGCCAGCTCACCACAGGGGGCTAACTATGGCTACACCTTC; CDR3aa: CASSPQGANYGYTF
abundance: NA; d_gene: NA; v_gene: TRBV18; j_gene: TRBJ1-1; len: 16; CDR3nt: TGTGCCAGCTCAAGTGACACACCAGCCTTGAACACTGAAGCTTTCTTT; CDR3aa: CASSSDTPALNTEAFF
abundance: NA; d_gene: NA; v_gene: TRBV9; j_gene: TRBJ1-1; len: 14; CDR3nt: TGTGCCAGCAGCTTGCACTTTCTGAACACTGAAGCTTTCTTT; CDR3aa: CASSLHFLNTEAFF
abundance: NA; d_gene: TRBD1; v_gene: TRBV5-4; j_gene: TRBJ1-1; len: 13; CDR3nt: TGTGCCAGCAGCCCTACAGGGGAGACTGAAGCTTTCTTT; CDR3aa: CASSPTGETEAFF
abundance: NA; d_gene: NA; v_gene: TRBV5-4; j_gene: TRBJ1-6; len: 14; CDR3nt: TGTGCCAGCAGTATTACCGGTAATAATTCACCCCTCCACTTT; CDR3aa: CASSITGNNSPLHF
abundance: NA; d_gene: NA; v_gene: TRBV3-1/TRBV3-2; j_gene: TRBJ1-1; len: 14; CDR3nt: TGTGCCAGCAGCCAACCTGAGGACAGCGTTTCGGCTTTCTTT; CDR3aa: CASSQPEDSVSAFF
abundance: NA; d_gene: TRBD1; v_gene: TRBV18; j_gene: TRBJ2-2; len: 13; CDR3nt: TGTGCCAGCTCACAGGGGGCCCCCGGGGAGCTGTTTTTT; CDR3aa: CASSQGAPGELFF
abundance: NA; d_gene: TRBD2; v_gene: TRBV20-1; j_gene: TRBJ2-7; len: 17; CDR3nt: TGCAGTGCTAGTGCGCCCCCGACTAGCGGGGGTACCTACGAGCAGTACTTC; CDR3aa: CSASAPPTSGGTYEQYF
abundance: NA; d_gene: TRBD1; v_gene: TRBV5-5; j_gene: TRBJ1-1; len: 17; CDR3nt: TGTGCCAGCAGCTTGCACAGGGGCGTAGTAGGGGACACTGAAGCTTTCTTT; CDR3aa: CASSLHRGVVGDTEAFF
abundance: few; d_gene: TRBD1; v_gene: TRBV10-1; j_gene: TRBJ1-5; len: 18; CDR3nt: TGCGCCAGCAGTGAGTGGAAAGAGCCGGACAGGGACAATCAGCCCCAGCATTTT; CDR3aa: CASSEWKEPDRDNQPQHF
abundance: NA; d_gene: TRBD2; v_gene: TRBV5-1; j_gene: TRBJ2-1; len: 19; CDR3nt: TGCGCCAGCAGCTTGGTGGGACTAGCGGGGTCCGGCTCCTACAATGAGCAGTTCTTC; CDR3aa: CASSLVGLAGSGSYNEQFF
abundance: NA; d_gene: TRBD1; v_gene: TRBV19; j_gene: TRBJ1-5; len: 16; CDR3nt: TGTGCCAGTGGGACAGGGACTTTTGGCGGCAATCAGCCCCAGCATTTT; CDR3aa: CASGTGTFGGNQPQHF
abundance: NA; d_gene: NA; v_gene: TRBV7-9; j_gene: TRBJ1-1; len: 16; CDR3nt: TGTGCCAGCAGCTTTTTGCGGGACGTAAAAGGCACTGAAGCTTTCTTT; CDR3aa: CASSFLRDVKGTEAFF
abundance: NA; d_gene: NA; v_gene: TRBV6-1; j_gene: TRBJ1-1; len: 15; CDR3nt: TGTGCCAGCAGTGAACTTCTACAGGGGAACACTGAAGCTTTCTTT; CDR3aa: CASSELLQGNTEAFF
abundance: NA; d_gene: TRBD2; v_gene: TRBV9; j_gene: TRBJ2-2; len: 16; CDR3nt: TGTGCCAGCAGCGCCGGGACTAGCGCGAACACCGGGGAGCTGTTTTTT; CDR3aa: CASSAGTSANTGELFF
abundance: NA; d_gene: NA; v_gene: TRBV13; j_gene: TRBJ1-3; len: 14; CDR3nt: TGTGCCAGCAGCTCGGGGGGGCTTGGAAACACCATATATTTT; CDR3aa: CASSSGGLGNTIYF
abundance: NA; d_gene: TRBD1; v_gene: TRBV3-1/TRBV3-2; j_gene: TRBJ1-2; len: 14; CDR3nt: TGTGCCAGCAGCCAAGTTCCAGGGGGCTATGGCTACACCTTC; CDR3aa: CASSQVPGGYGYTF
abundance: NA; d_gene: NA; v_gene: TRBV24-1; j_gene: TRBJ2-2; len: 16; CDR3nt: TGTGCCACGGCCCCTGGGGGGACGGGGAACACCGGGGAGCTGTTTTTT; CDR3aa: CATAPGGTGNTGELFF
abundance: NA; d_gene: NA; v_gene: TRBV29-1; j_gene: TRBJ2-3; len: 12; CDR3nt: TGCAGCGCCCTCCAACAGGCAGATACGCAGTATTTT; CDR3aa: CSALQQADTQYF
abundance: NA; d_gene: TRBD1; v_gene: TRBV6-5; j_gene: TRBJ2-2; len: 16; CDR3nt: TGTGCCAGCAGTTCAGGACAGGCTTCGAACACCGGGGAGCTGTTTTTT; CDR3aa: CASSSGQASNTGELFF
abundance: NA; d_gene: TRBD2; v_gene: TRBV7-2; j_gene: TRBJ2-1; len: 17; CDR3nt: TGTGCCAGCAGCCCGAGTAGGCTAGCGGGGGCTGGCAATGAGCAGTTCTTC; CDR3aa: CASSPSRLAGAGNEQFF
abundance: NA; d_gene: NA; v_gene: TRBV3-1/TRBV3-2; j_gene: TRBJ2-3; len: 18; CDR3nt: TGTGCCAGCAGCCAAGATAAGGGGGGGGCCAGAAAGACAGATACGCAGTATTTT; CDR3aa: CASSQDKGGARKTDTQYF
abundance: NA; d_gene: TRBD1; v_gene: TRBV7-8; j_gene: TRBJ2-1; len: 17; CDR3nt: TGTGCCAGCAGCGACGGAGGACAGGCCGCGCTAAGGAATGAGCAGTTCTTC; CDR3aa: CASSDGGQAALRNEQFF
abundance: NA; d_gene: TRBD1; v_gene: TRBV6-6; j_gene: TRBJ2-1; len: 15; CDR3nt: TGTGCCAGCAGTCATAGGACAGGGACCTACAATGAGCAGTTCTTC; CDR3aa: CASSHRTGTYNEQFF
abundance: NA; d_gene: NA; v_gene: TRBV7-9; j_gene: TRBJ1-6; len: 15; CDR3nt: TGTGCCAGCAGCTTATCAGGGGCTGGCAGTTCACCCCTCCACTTT; CDR3aa: CASSLSGAGSSPLHF
abundance: NA; d_gene: NA; v_gene: TRBV5-1; j_gene: TRBJ1-4; len: 18; CDR3nt: TGCGCCAGCAGCTTTGGTGGTTATCGGGGAGATGGTAATGAAAAACTGTTTTTT; CDR3aa: CASSFGGYRGDGNEKLFF
abundance: NA; d_gene: NA; v_gene: TRBV18; j_gene: TRBJ1-2; len: 13; CDR3nt: TGTGCCAGCTCACCGTCAGGGTTGTATGGCTACACCTTC; CDR3aa: CASSPSGLYGYTF
abundance: NA; d_gene: TRBD2; v_gene: TRBV3-1/TRBV3-2; j_gene: TRBJ2-1; len: 16; CDR3nt: TGTGCCAGCAGCCCCCTTCTAGCGGGGGGGCCCGGTGAGCAGTTCTTC; CDR3aa: CASSPLLAGGPGEQFF
abundance: once; d_gene: NA; v_gene: TRBV7-9; j_gene: TRBJ1-2; len: 14; CDR3nt: TGTGCCAGCAGCTTAGGAGGGACAACCTATGGCTACACCTTC; CDR3aa: CASSLGGTTYGYTF
abundance: NA; d_gene: NA; v_gene: TRBV7-8; j_gene: TRBJ1-1; len: 16; CDR3nt: TGTGCCAGCAGCTTATTTGGAGGCGGGGGGGGCACTGAAGCTTTCTTT; CDR3aa: CASSLFGGGGGTEAFF
abundance: once; d_gene: NA; v_gene: TRBV11-2; j_gene: TRBJ1-3; len: 18; CDR3nt: TGTGCCAGCAGCACGTTCCGGGGGTTAGGGATGTCTGGAAACACCATATATTTT; CDR3aa: CASSTFRGLGMSGNTIYF
abundance: NA; d_gene: NA; v_gene: TRBV7-7; j_gene: TRBJ2-6; len: 14; CDR3nt: TGTGCCAGCAGCGACGGGGTAGGGGCCAACGTCCTGACTTTC; CDR3aa: CASSDGVGANVLTF
abundance: NA; d_gene: TRBD1; v_gene: TRBV18; j_gene: TRBJ2-7; len: 16; CDR3nt: TGTGCCAGCTCACCACCCGGAGCAGGGGGCATCTACGAGCAGTACTTC; CDR3aa: CASSPPGAGGIYEQYF
abundance: NA; d_gene: TRBD1; v_gene: TRBV19; j_gene: TRBJ1-5; len: 15; CDR3nt: TGTGCCAGTAGTATAGATGTAGGGGACAGGCAGCCCCAGCATTTT; CDR3aa: CASSIDVGDRQPQHF
abundance: NA; d_gene: NA; v_gene: TRBV5-4; j_gene: TRBJ1-4; len: 15; CDR3nt: TGTGCCAGCAGCTTGAGGCAGGGCTCTAATGAAAAACTGTTTTTT; CDR3aa: CASSLRQGSNEKLFF
abundance: once; d_gene: NA; v_gene: TRBV6-2/TRBV6-3; j_gene: TRBJ1-1; len: 13; CDR3nt: TGTGCCAGCAGCGGACACCTAAACACTGAAGCTTTCTTT; CDR3aa: CASSGHLNTEAFF
abundance: NA; d_gene: TRBD2; v_gene: TRBV15; j_gene: TRBJ2-3; len: 19; CDR3nt: TGTGCCACCAGCAGAGATGGGCTAGCGGGGGGCTCTAGCACAGATACGCAGTATTTT; CDR3aa: CATSRDGLAGGSSTDTQYF
abundance: NA; d_gene: NA; v_gene: TRBV12-3/TRBV12-4; j_gene: TRBJ1-5; len: 13; CDR3nt: TGTGCCAGCAGTTTACGGTTCGATCAGCCCCAGCATTTT; CDR3aa: CASSLRFDQPQHF
abundance: NA; d_gene: NA; v_gene: TRBV9; j_gene: TRBJ1-1; len: 14; CDR3nt: TGTGCCAGCAGCGTAGTGGCCGCAAACACTGAAGCTTTCTTT; CDR3aa: CASSVVAANTEAFF
abundance: NA; d_gene: NA; v_gene: TRBV9; j_gene: TRBJ1-2; len: 15; CDR3nt: TGTGCCAGCAGCCCTGAAACCGGGACTCCCGGGGGCTACACCTTC; CDR3aa: CASSPETGTPGGYTF
abundance: NA; d_gene: TRBD2; v_gene: TRBV10-3; j_gene: TRBJ2-1; len: 14; CDR3nt: TGTGCCATCCAGCGGGGGGGCTCCTACAATGAGCAGTTCTTC; CDR3aa: CAIQRGGSYNEQFF
abundance: NA; d_gene: TRBD2; v_gene: TRBV5-4; j_gene: TRBJ2-3; len: 16; CDR3nt: TGTGCCAGCAGCTTGGCGCGGGGGGGCGGCACAGATACGCAGTATTTT; CDR3aa: CASSLARGGGTDTQYF
abundance: NA; d_gene: NA; v_gene: TRBV7-2; j_gene: TRBJ2-7; len: 15; CDR3nt: TGTGCCAGCAGCTTGGCGGGGGCCTCCTCCTACGAGCAGTACTTC; CDR3aa: CASSLAGASSYEQYF
abundance: NA; d_gene: NA; v_gene: TRBV3-1/TRBV3-2; j_gene: TRBJ2-7; len: 14; CDR3nt: TGTGCCAGCAGCCAAGGAACCAGATCCTACGAGCAGTACTTC; CDR3aa: CASSQGTRSYEQYF
abundance: few; d_gene: NA; v_gene: TRBV5-1; j_gene: TRBJ1-1; len: 15; CDR3nt: TGCGCCAGCAACCGTGCGGGACGGCTTAACACTGAAGCTTTCTTT; CDR3aa: CASNRAGRLNTEAFF